This TCR beta chain came from a study of T cell changes during pregnancy in multiple sclerosis. TCRdb's copy holds only in-frame clones and misses some; the assay was immunoSEQ multiplex PCR. This sample has roughly 64,000 clones, with about 96% found just once. CDR1 is SNHLY, CDR2 FYNNEI, per germline. Unmatched junction bases numbered 10, after V lost 7 bases and J lost 4 bases. The CDR3 is made up of 15 amino acids. The clonotype was recovered from a female donor with multiple sclerosis, enrolled in a pregnancy study. The sequencing here drew on CD8+ T cells from peripheral blood mononuclear cells, taken after pregnancy. This rearrangement joins TRBV2 to TRBJ2-7, with 10 bases that match TRBD2. This CDR3 is CASIPSGGPPYEQYF. In DNA form, the CDR3 reads TGTGCCAGCATCCCTAGCGGGGGCCCTCCGTACGAGCAGTACTTC.